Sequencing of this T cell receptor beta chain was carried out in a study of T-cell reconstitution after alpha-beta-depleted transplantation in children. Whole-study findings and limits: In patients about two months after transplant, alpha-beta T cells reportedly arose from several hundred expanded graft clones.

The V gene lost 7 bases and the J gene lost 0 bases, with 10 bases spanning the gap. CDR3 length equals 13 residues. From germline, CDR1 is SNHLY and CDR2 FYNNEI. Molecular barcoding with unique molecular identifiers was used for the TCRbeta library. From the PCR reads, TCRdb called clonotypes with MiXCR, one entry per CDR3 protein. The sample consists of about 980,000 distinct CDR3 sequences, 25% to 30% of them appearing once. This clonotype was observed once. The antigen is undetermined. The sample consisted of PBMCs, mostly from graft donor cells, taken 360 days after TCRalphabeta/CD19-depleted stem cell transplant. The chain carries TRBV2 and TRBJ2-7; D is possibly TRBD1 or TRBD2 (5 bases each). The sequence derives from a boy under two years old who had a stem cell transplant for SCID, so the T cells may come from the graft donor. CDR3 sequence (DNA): TGTGCCAGCACCTGGGGGATCTCCTACGAGCAGTACTTC. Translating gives CASTWGISYEQYF.